One sample yielded the 19 T cell receptor beta chains listed below, sequenced in a study of yellow fever vaccine responses in identical twins. TCRdb re-called the RT-PCR reads with MiXCR, one entry per CDR3 protein. The sample lists around 20,000 distinct CDR3 sequences, around two thirds occurring once. Material: T cells from blood (PBMCs), unsorted or a sorted subset (not recorded which), obtained before or after yellow fever vaccination (not recorded which). All receptors derive from a woman younger than 35 who received the yellow fever vaccine.

The J gene is TRBJ1-6, the V gene TRBV5-1; 7 bases agree with TRBD1. The CDR3 covers 14 residues. Germline V CDR1 and CDR2: SGHRS, YFSETQ. V dropped 4 bases and J dropped 7; count of bases not matched to a gene: 5. CDR3 bases: TGCGCCAGCAGCCGGGACAGATCAAATTCACCCCTCCACTTT. This encodes CASSRDRSNSPLHF.

The rearrangement uses TRBV7-6 and TRBJ1-3, with 9 bases fitting TRBD1. In germline, CDR1 is SGHVS, CDR2 FNYEAQ. This CDR3 is 14 amino acids long. Trimming took 5 bases from V and 7 from J; bases not matched to a gene: 6. CDR3 DNA sequence: TGTGCCAGCAGCCGGGGACAGGGAATGAACACCATATATTTT. This sequence encodes CASSRGQGMNTIYF.

The J gene is TRBJ2-7, the V gene TRBV18, with 12 positions matching TRBD2. CDR1 and CDR2 from the germline V gene are KGHSH and LQKENI. V lost 2 bases, J lost 2 bases, and 1 base stayed unmatched. The CDR3 totals 15 residues. The CDR3 DNA sequence: TGTGCCAGCTCACCAGGACTAGCGGGGCCCTACGAGCAGTACTTC. Translating it yields CASSPGLAGPYEQYF.

This chain joins TRBV18 and TRBJ2-3; 11 nucleotides agree with TRBD2. After removal of 6 bases from V and 3 bases from J, the junction contained 8 bases not matched to a gene. This CDR3 region has 16 residues. Germline V gives CDR1 KGHSH, CDR2 LQKENI. The CDR3 nucleotides are TGTGCCAGCTCTTCACCGGGACTAGCGGAAACAGATACGCAGTATTTT. Translation gives CASSSPGLAETDTQYF. Full variable domain (remainder filled in from reference TRBV18 and TRBJ2-3): NAGVMQNPRHLVRRRGQEARLRCSPMKGHSHVYWYRQLPEEGLKFMVYLQKENIIDESGMPKERFSAEFPKEGPSILRIQQVVRGDSAAYFCASSSPGLAETDTQYFGPGTRLTVL.

A note on this clonotype: The junction departs from the called germline gene at one end, perhaps through a read error. CDR3 coding DNA: TGTGCCAGCAGCTACTCGGGCTCCGCTCGTCCCTACAATGAGCAGTTCTTC. Translating gives CASSYSGSARPYNEQFF. The chain is built from TRBV6-2 or TRBV6-3 and TRBJ2-1; D not certain. The CDR3 loop spans 17 amino acids. The germline CDR1 and CDR2 sequences are MNHEY and SVGEGT.

Written as DNA, the CDR3 is TGTGCCAGCAGCTCAAAGGAACCGAGACAGGGCATTAACTATGGCTACACCTTC. Protein: CASSSKEPRQGINYGYTF. The chain uses TRBV11-2 and TRBJ1-2, with TRBD1 identical over 7 bases. CDR1 and CDR2 from the germline V gene are SGHAT and FQNNGV. J gave up 1 base and V 4 bases, and 15 bases lay outside the gene matches. The CDR3 consists of 18 residues. The full variable domain, in which reference TRBV11-2 and TRBJ1-2 provide the parts outside the CDR3, is EAGVAQSPRYKIIEKRQSVAFWCNPISGHATLYWYQQILGQGPKLLIQFQNNGVVDDSQLPKDRFSAERLKGVDSTLKIQPAKLEDSAVYLCASSSKEPRQGINYGYTFGSGTRLTVV.

The gene calls are TRBV29-1 and TRBJ2-3, with unresolved D. Germline V gene lookup returns CDR1 SQVTM and CDR2 ANQGSEA. The CDR3 totals 11 residues. With 8 bases removed from V and 2 bases from J, the gap between germline ends came to 8 bases. CDR3 coding DNA: TGCAGCTTCCACCTCACAGATACGCAGTATTTT. Its translation: CSFHLTDTQYF.

This clonotype occurred a few times. This chain links TRBV6-5 with TRBJ2-7, with 8 positions matching TRBD2. Germline V gives CDR1 MNHEY, CDR2 SVGAGI. This CDR3 has 15 residues. Germline trimming cut 2 bases from V and 3 bases from J; bases unmatched to any gene: 6. CDR3 DNA: TGTGCCAGCAGTTACATGGCGGGGGGTATCTACGAGCAGTACGTC. It codes for CASSYMAGGIYEQYV.

Only a few counts were recorded for this clonotype. V and J are TRBV24-1 and TRBJ2-3; D not resolved. The V gene lost 4 bases and the J gene lost 1 base, with 11 bases spanning the gap. CDR3 length: 15 amino acids. Germline V gene data show CDR1 as KGHDR and CDR2 as SFDVKD. The CDR3 spells CATSDVVRGTDTQYF. The DNA of the CDR3 is TGTGCCACCAGTGACGTGGTTCGAGGCACAGATACGCAGTATTTT.

The chain joins TRBV7-6 to TRBJ1-3; maybe TRBD1 (6 bases). The CDR3 length is 15 residues. V dropped 5 bases and J dropped 3 bases, with 14 bases sitting between them. CDR1 SGHVS and CDR2 FNYEAQ come from the germline V gene. The CDR3 coding sequence is TGTGCCAGCAGCCCGGCGGGGGCAAGTGGAAACACCATATATTTT. Translation gives CASSPAGASGNTIYF.

This chain links TRBV12-3 or TRBV12-4 with TRBJ1-4; D is ambiguous. The CDR3 is made up of 16 amino acids. V shed 4 bases and J shed 0 bases, with 12 bases lying between them. The CDR3 sequence is CASSWLSRPTNEKLFF. CDR3 sequence (DNA): TGTGCCAGCAGTTGGCTCAGTCGACCAACTAATGAAAAACTGTTTTTT.

This clonotype was seen once. The chain carries TRBV11-1 and TRBJ2-1, with 11 bases fitting TRBD2. The germline V gene encodes CDR1 SGHAT and CDR2 FQDESV (reference sequence). This CDR3 contains 15 residues. Losses at the gene ends were 5 bases for V and 6 bases for J; bases not matched to a gene: 6. CDR3 in DNA: TGTGCCAGCAGCCCGACTAGCGGGAAGGGCAATGAGCAGTTCTTC. Residues: CASSPTSGKGNEQFF.

The chain has TRBV29-1 and TRBJ1-5; 7 nucleotides agree with TRBD1. Trimming at V came to 6 bases and at J to 3 bases, leaving 8 bases not matched to a gene. There are 14 residues in the CDR3. Germline values: CDR1 SQVTM, CDR2 ANQGSEA. CDR3 coding DNA: TGCAGCGTCCGAATAGGGACAGACAATCAGCCCCAGCATTTT. Translation gives CSVRIGTDNQPQHF.

The chain recombines TRBV12-3 or TRBV12-4 with TRBJ2-1, with D possibly being TRBD2 (6 bases). The CDR3 spans 13 residues. The V end was cut by 6 bases, the J end by 1 base, with 7 bases between. Here the CDR3 reads CASRGGSYNEQFF. CDR3 nucleotide sequence: TGTGCCAGCAGGGGGGGATCCTACAATGAGCAGTTCTTC.

The V gene is TRBV28, the J gene TRBJ2-1; D not certain. V lost 2 bases and J 9 bases, leaving 14 bases between the germline ends. The germline V gene encodes CDR1 MDHEN and CDR2 SYDVKM. The CDR3 sequence is 14 residues long. As DNA, the CDR3 is TGTGCCAGCAGTTTACCCGACCATGCTCGTGAGCAGTTCTTC. Amino acid sequence: CASSLPDHAREQFF.

The rearrangement uses TRBV7-9 and TRBJ2-7; D tentatively fits TRBD1 or TRBD2 (5 bases each). This CDR3 is 14 amino acids long. From germline, CDR1 is SEHNR and CDR2 FQNEAQ (reference sequence). V was pared by 6 bases and J by 7 bases, with 19 bases between. CDR3 sequence (DNA): TGTGCCAGCAGGGCATCCGGGACCTCGGGAGAGCAGTACTTC. It yields the protein CASRASGTSGEQYF.

The CDR3 loop reads CSARERDQPQHF. The CDR3 DNA is TGCAGTGCTAGAGAACGGGATCAGCCCCAGCATTTT. The chain combines TRBV20-1 with TRBJ1-5; D gene ambiguous. CDR3 length equals 12 residues. The germline CDR1 and CDR2 sequences are DFQATT and SNEGSKA (reference sequence). Trimming removed 0 bases from V and 5 bases from J, with 5 bases in between.

This clonotype was seen a handful of times. V usage is TRBV2 and J usage is TRBJ2-7; 7 bases are a match to TRBD1. CDR3 length equals 16 residues. Germline V CDR1 and CDR2: SNHLY, FYNNEI. V lost 4 bases, J lost 1 base, and 10 bases stayed unmatched. Here the CDR3 reads CASSGGQRQASYEQYF. As DNA, the CDR3 is TGTGCCAGCAGTGGGGGACAGCGACAGGCTTCCTACGAGCAGTACTTC.

The chain couples TRBV6-5 to TRBJ1-2, with 7 bases matching TRBD1. Trimming took 0 bases from V and 5 from J; bases not matched to a gene: 3. The CDR3 sequence is 14 residues long. Germline loops: CDR1 MNHEY, CDR2 SVGAGI. The CDR3 DNA reads as TGTGCCAGCAGTTACTCGGGACAGAGATATGGCTACACCTTC. Its translation is CASSYSGQRYGYTF.